What follows is one TCR beta chain and its context. What it recognizes is unknown. The CDR3 totals 17 residues. Germline V gene data show CDR1 as MNHNS and CDR2 as SASEGT. Trimming stripped 2 bases from V and 7 bases from J, with 24 bases between. The data originate from a study of OX40 agonist ivuxolimab in advanced cancers. Study summary: Participants averaged 60 years of age (range about 23 to 80) and were roughly 80% male. Overall study findings and caveats: Compared with others, partial responders at 0.1-3.0 mg/kg displayed clonal expansion among the lowest.

The table came from immunoSEQ multiplex PCR; TCRdb's copy has only in-frame clones and leaves some out. Among about 51,000 clones listed, about 80% were seen once. Blood sampling took place at baseline, cycle 4 day 1, and cycle 7 day 1. The sequence derives from an adult with an advanced solid tumor such as melanoma, head and neck, liver or kidney cancer. The material sequenced was CD4+ or CD8+ T cells sorted from blood, taken in a trial of the OX40 agonist ivuxolimab. The chain has TRBV6-1 and TRBJ2-7; the D gene could be TRBD1 or TRBD2 (6 bases each). The CDR3 nucleotides are TGTGCCAGCAGTGAAAGGGCTAAGGGGGGTATCAGCGGGGAGCAGTACTTC. As protein: CASSERAKGGISGEQYF.